These 10 T cell receptor beta chains share one sample of origin, sequenced in a study of CD8 T cells in Susac syndrome (dated 2019 in TCRdb). Library construction relied on the immunoSEQ multiplex PCR assay. RNA was extracted using the RNeasy kit, and roughly 0.45 to 1 ug of the RNA was reverse transcribed with random hexamers. TCRdb reran the public reads through fastp at Q25 and MiXCR, keeping productive beta chains. Rows with one shared CDR3 protein collapse into an entry with the most common genes and DNA. This sample holds 200,000 to 250,000 distinct CDR3 sequences; around 96% were observed only once. 0.085% to 0.1% of the sample comes from the top ten. Sequenced input: CD4+ T cells from PBMCs. These receptors originate from a human donor with multiple sclerosis.

This rearrangement joins TRBV7-9 to TRBJ2-1; TRBD2 might be the D (6 bases). The CDR3 is made up of 14 amino acids. Germline loops: CDR1 SEHNR, CDR2 FQNEAQ (reference sequence). V shed 5 bases and J shed 5 bases, with 13 bases lying between them. CDR3 sequence (DNA): TGTGCCAGCAGCCACGGAGGGAGAAACAATGAGCAGTTCTTC. Translating it yields CASSHGGRNNEQFF.

V is TRBV14 and J is TRBJ2-1; no reliable D call. Germline CDR1 SGHDN, CDR2 FVKESK. The CDR3 extends over 13 amino acids. Trimming left V 1 base short and J 9 bases short, with 10 bases between. This CDR3 is CASSQVSQSEQFF. Here the CDR3 DNA reads TGTGCCAGCAGCCAAGTCTCCCAGAGTGAGCAGTTCTTC.

The gene calls are TRBV7-9 and TRBJ2-3, with D possibly being TRBD2 (5 bases). Trimming removed 5 bases from V and 0 bases from J, with 9 bases in between. The CDR3 loop spans 14 amino acids. Germline loops: CDR1 SEHNR, CDR2 FQNEAQ (reference sequence). This chain's CDR3 is CASSRPGSTDTQYF. CDR3 nucleotide sequence: TGTGCCAGCAGCCGTCCGGGGAGCACAGATACGCAGTATTTT.

V is TRBV6-5 and J is TRBJ2-7; no firm D call. V shed 7 bases and J shed 2 bases, with 12 bases lying between them. CDR1 is MNHEY and CDR2 is SVGAGI in the germline V gene. CDR3 length equals 13 residues. CDR3 sequence (DNA): TGTGCCAGCAATGCCCCGGGCACCTACGAGCAGTACTTC. Translating gives CASNAPGTYEQYF.

The chain uses TRBV2 and TRBJ2-2; the D gene is possibly TRBD2 (5 bases). There are 15 residues in the CDR3. The germline V gene encodes CDR1 SNHLY and CDR2 FYNNEI. Trimming removed 6 bases from V and 3 bases from J, with 14 bases in between. CDR3 region: CASRERRRDTGELFF. The CDR3 coding sequence is TGTGCCAGCAGAGAGCGGAGGCGGGACACCGGGGAGCTGTTTTTT.

V is TRBV27 and J is TRBJ2-7, with TRBD2 matching over 9 bases. CDR1 and CDR2 (germline): MNHEY, SMNVEV (reference sequence). The CDR3 is 16 residues long. With V trimmed by 2 bases and J by 5 bases, 10 bases remained unmatched. The CDR3 here is CASSLRGAGGPHEQYF. The CDR3 nucleotides are TGTGCCAGCAGTTTAAGGGGCGCGGGAGGGCCCCACGAGCAGTACTTC.

This clonotype was counted once. The V call is TRBV12-3 or TRBV12-4, the J call TRBJ1-5; D ambiguous. The CDR3 has 13 residues. V gave up 2 bases and J gave up 3 bases, with 5 bases separating them. The CDR3 sequence is CASSLPVNQPQHF. DNA of the CDR3: TGTGCCAGCAGTTTACCGGTCAATCAGCCCCAGCATTTT.

This chain links TRBV9 with TRBJ2-1, with D tentatively TRBD1 or TRBD2 (5 bases each). Germline lookup yields CDR1 SGDLS and CDR2 YYNGEE. This CDR3 has 16 residues. The V and J ends lost 3 bases and 6 bases respectively, with 19 bases between them. The CDR3 loop is CASSAPGGSVFNEQFF. In DNA, the CDR3 is TGTGCCAGCAGCGCCCCTGGGGGATCCGTCTTCAATGAGCAGTTCTTC.

This clonotype was seen once. V gene TRBV9 combines with J gene TRBJ2-7; D is uncertain. CDR3 size: 14 residues. From germline, CDR1 is SGDLS and CDR2 YYNGEE. V lost 0 bases and J 3 bases, leaving 10 bases between the germline ends. The CDR3 nucleotides are TGTGCCAGCAGCGTAGAGCCGACATACTACGAGCAGTACTTC. It encodes CASSVEPTYYEQYF.

The chain uses TRBV20-1 and TRBJ2-7; 8 bases map to TRBD1. V lost 0 bases and J lost 5; bases outside the gene matches: 12. Germline V CDR1 and CDR2: DFQATT, SNEGSKA (reference sequence). The CDR3 contains 16 residues. The CDR3 coding sequence is TGCAGTGCTAGAGATCGAGGACAGGGAAGGTTCCACGAGCAGTACTTC. Amino acid sequence: CSARDRGQGRFHEQYF.